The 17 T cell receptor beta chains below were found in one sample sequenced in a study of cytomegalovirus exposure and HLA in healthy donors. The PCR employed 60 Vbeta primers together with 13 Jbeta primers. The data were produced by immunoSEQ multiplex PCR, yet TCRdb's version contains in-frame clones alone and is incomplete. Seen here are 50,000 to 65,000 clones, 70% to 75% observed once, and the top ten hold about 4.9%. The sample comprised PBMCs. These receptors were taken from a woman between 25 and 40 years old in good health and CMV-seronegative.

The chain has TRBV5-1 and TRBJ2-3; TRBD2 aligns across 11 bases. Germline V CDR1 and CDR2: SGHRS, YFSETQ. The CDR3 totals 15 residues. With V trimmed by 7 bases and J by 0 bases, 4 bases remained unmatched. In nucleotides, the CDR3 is TGCGCCAGCTTTCGGACTAGCGGGAGCACAGATACGCAGTATTTT. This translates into CASFRTSGSTDTQYF.

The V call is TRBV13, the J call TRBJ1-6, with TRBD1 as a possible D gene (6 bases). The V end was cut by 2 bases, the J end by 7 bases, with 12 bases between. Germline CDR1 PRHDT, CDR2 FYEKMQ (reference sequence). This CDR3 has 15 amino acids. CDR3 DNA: TGTGCCAGCAGCTTACGCAGGGGAGGGAATTCACCCCTCCACTTT. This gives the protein CASSLRRGGNSPLHF.

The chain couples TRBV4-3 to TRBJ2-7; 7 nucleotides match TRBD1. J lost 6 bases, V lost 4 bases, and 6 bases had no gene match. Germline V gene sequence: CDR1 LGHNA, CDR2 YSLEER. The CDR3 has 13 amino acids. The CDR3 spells CASSRDSSSEQYV. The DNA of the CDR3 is TGCGCCAGCAGCCGGGACAGTTCAAGCGAGCAGTACGTC.

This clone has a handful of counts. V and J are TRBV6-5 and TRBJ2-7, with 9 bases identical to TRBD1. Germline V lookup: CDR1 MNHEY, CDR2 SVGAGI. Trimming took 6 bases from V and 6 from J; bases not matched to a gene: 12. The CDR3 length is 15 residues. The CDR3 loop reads CASRSPGTGTGEQYF. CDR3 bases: TGTGCCAGCAGAAGCCCCGGGACAGGGACTGGCGAGCAGTACTTC.

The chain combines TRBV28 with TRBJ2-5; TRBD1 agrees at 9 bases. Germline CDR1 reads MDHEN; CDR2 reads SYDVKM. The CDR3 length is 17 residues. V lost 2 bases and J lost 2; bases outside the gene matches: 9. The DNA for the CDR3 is TGTGCCAGCAGTTTAGATTGGACAGGGGTTGAACAAGAGACCCAGTACTTC. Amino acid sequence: CASSLDWTGVEQETQYF. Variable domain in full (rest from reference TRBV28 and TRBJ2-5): DVKVTQSSRYLVKRTGEKVFLECVQDMDHENMFWYRQDPGLGLRLIYFSYDVKMKEKGDIPEGYSVSREKKERFSLILESASTNQTSMYLCASSLDWTGVEQETQYFGPGTRLLVL.

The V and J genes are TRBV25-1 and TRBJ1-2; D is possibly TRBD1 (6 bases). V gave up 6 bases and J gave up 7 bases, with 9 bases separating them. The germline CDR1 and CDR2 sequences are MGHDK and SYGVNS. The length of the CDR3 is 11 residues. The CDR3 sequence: CASRDSCGYTF. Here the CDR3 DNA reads TGTGCCAGCAGGGACAGCTGTGGCTACACCTTC.

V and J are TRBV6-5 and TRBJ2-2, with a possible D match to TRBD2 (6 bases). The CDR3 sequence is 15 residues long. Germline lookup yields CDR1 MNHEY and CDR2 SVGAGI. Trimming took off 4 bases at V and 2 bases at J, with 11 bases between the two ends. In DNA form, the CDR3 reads TGTGCCAGCAGTTCCCCGACTAGAAACACCGGGGAGCTGTTTTTT. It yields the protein CASSSPTRNTGELFF.

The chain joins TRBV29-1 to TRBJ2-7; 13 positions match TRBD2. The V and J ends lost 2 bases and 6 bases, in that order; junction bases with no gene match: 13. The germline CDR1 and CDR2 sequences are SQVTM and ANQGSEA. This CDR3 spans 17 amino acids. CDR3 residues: CSVESPRAGLAGSEQYF. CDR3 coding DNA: TGCAGCGTTGAAAGTCCTAGGGCGGGACTAGCGGGATCCGAGCAGTACTTC.

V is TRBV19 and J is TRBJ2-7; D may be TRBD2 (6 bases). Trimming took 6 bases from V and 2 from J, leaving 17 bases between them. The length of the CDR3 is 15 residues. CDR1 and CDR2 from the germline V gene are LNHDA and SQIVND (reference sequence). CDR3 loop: CASRAAGNWAYEQYF. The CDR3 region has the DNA TGTGCCAGTAGGGCGGCGGGAAATTGGGCCTACGAGCAGTACTTC.

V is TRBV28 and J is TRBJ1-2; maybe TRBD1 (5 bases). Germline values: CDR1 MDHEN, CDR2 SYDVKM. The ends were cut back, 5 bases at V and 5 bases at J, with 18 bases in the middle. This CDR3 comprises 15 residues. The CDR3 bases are TGTGCCAGCAGTAACTCAGGGACTCCTAGGTATGGCTACACCTTC. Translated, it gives CASSNSGTPRYGYTF.

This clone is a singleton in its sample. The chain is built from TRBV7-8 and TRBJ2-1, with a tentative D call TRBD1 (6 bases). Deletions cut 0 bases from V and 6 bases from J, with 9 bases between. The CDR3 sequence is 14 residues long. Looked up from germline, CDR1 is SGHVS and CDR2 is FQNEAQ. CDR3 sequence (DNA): TGTGCCAGCAGCTTAGCTACAGGGACCAATGAGCAGTTCTTC. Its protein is CASSLATGTNEQFF.

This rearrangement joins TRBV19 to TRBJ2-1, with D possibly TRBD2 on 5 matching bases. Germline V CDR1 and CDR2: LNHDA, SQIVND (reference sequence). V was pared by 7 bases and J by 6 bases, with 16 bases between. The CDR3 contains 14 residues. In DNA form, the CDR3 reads TGTGCCAGTAACGAGTTAGGACTCGCCAATGAGCAGTTCTTC. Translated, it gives CASNELGLANEQFF.

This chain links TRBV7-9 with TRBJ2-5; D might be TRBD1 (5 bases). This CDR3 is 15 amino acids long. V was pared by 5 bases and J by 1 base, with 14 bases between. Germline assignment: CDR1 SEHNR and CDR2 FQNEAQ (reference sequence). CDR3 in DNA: TGTGCCAGCAGCCGAACCGCAGGGTTCCAAGAGACCCAGTACTTC. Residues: CASSRTAGFQETQYF. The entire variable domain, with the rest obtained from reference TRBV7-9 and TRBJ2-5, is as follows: DTGVSQNPRHKITKRGQNVTFRCDPISEHNRLYWYRQTLGQGPEFLTYFQNEAQLEKSRLLSDRFSAERPKGSFSTLEIQRTEQGDSAMYLCASSRTAGFQETQYFGPGTRLLVL.

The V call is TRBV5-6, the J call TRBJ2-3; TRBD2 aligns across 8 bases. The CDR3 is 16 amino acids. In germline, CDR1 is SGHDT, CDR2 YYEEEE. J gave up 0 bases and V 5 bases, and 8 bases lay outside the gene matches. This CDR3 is CASRVTERGSTDTQYF. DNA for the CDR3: TGTGCCAGCAGGGTGACGGAGCGGGGGAGCACAGATACGCAGTATTTT.

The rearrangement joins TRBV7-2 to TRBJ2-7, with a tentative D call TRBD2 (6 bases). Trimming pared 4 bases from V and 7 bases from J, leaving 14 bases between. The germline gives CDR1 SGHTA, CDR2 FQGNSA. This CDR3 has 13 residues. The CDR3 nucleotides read TGTGCCAGCAGCTCGGACTACCTTGGGGAGCAGTACGTC. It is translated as CASSSDYLGEQYV.

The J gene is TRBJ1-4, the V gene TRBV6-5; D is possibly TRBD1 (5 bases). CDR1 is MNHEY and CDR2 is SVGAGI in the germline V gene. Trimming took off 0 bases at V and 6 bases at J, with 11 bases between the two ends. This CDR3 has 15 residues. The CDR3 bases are TGTGCCAGCAGTTACTCGAAGGGGCGCGATGAAAAACTGTTTTTT. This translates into CASSYSKGRDEKLFF.

CDR3 sequence reads: CASSNRVEEGYTF. CDR3 nucleotide sequence: TGTGCCAGCAGCAACAGGGTAGAGGAAGGCTACACCTTC. The chain carries TRBV28 and TRBJ1-2; a possible D gene is TRBD1 (6 bases). There are 13 residues in the CDR3. The germline gives CDR1 MDHEN, CDR2 SYDVKM. The V end lost 6 bases, the J end lost 8 bases, and 16 bases lay between the germline ends.